This record concerns one TCR beta chain sequence. The antigen remains unidentified. The sample is drawn from a study of shared clonotypes between healthy human individuals. Study-level information: CD8 memory received one plate per donor, CD8 naive two, CD4 memory three and CD4 naive three. Study-wide results and caveats: The sampled material consisted only of blood, and tissue repertoires are likely to differ. Donor clonotype sharing was expected to depend on sequencing depth.

Assay used: immunoSEQ multiplex PCR; TCRdb lists only in-frame clones, some missing. This table has about 1.5 million clones, 95% to 99% appearing once. The CDR3 is 16 amino acids. With V trimmed by 5 bases and J by 1 base, 6 bases remained unmatched. Per germline, CDR1 MNHEY and CDR2 SMNVEV (reference sequence). The chain combines TRBV27 with TRBJ2-7; 12 nucleotides align to TRBD2. The sequencing input was naive CD4+ T cells sorted from blood. Subset indicated: CD45RA+ positively selected. This clonotype was obtained from a young man in good health. CDR3 DNA sequence: TGTGCCAGCAGTCCCGGACTAGCGGGGATATCCTACGAGCAGTACTTC. This translates into CASSPGLAGISYEQYF.